This T cell receptor beta chain comes out of a study of a mutant IDH1 vaccine in newly diagnosed glioma. Study as a whole: There were eight vaccinations for patients, given in weeks 1, 3, 5, 7, 11, 15, 19 and 23. Patients began vaccination 4-6 weeks after radiotherapy alone, or with temozolomide cycles. Therapy received beforehand was radiotherapy, temozolomide, or both, with most patients given both.

TCRdb's table, derived via immunoSEQ multiplex PCR, lists solely in-frame clones and lacks some. The repertoire holds around 40,000 clones, with 70% to 85% as singletons. V was pared by 6 bases and J by 4 bases, with 10 bases between. Looked up from germline, CDR1 is SNHLY and CDR2 is FYNNEI. The CDR3 has 13 amino acids. In its sample, this clone was seen once. Its antigen is not identified. Documented time point: week 23, last vaccination. Each dose delivered 300 ug of mutant IDH1 20-mer peptide subcutaneously with imiquimod. This chain connects TRBV2 to TRBJ1-3; D gene unclear. Source: PBMCs, taken from a glioma patient whose treatment included an IDH1 peptide vaccine. This clonotype was obtained from a woman aged 18-29 years with glioma. Some clones in this sample may be carry-over from other donors' samples. The CDR3 spells CASRDLQGNTIYF. CDR3 DNA sequence: TGTGCCAGCAGAGACCTACAGGGAAACACCATATATTTT.